This TCR beta chain is from a study of T-cell memory formation after mild COVID-19. Study background: TCR clusters were largely donor specific. Whole-study findings and limits: Largely, contracting CD4+ clones fell within CM and EM, and contracting CD8+ clones within EMRA. A second wave of clones peaked on day 37, and their SARS-CoV-2 specificity went unconfirmed.

V lost 8 bases, J lost 8 bases, and 15 bases stayed unmatched. This CDR3 is built from 15 residues. Using its own MiXCR run on the 5' RACE reads, TCRdb lists one record per CDR3 protein. In the table there are some 450,000 distinct CDR3 sequences, 15% to 20% of which are singletons. Worth noting for this clonotype: The antigen remains unidentified.

The chain employs TRBV12-3 or TRBV12-4 and TRBJ1-2; 9 nucleotides match TRBD1. The TCR was taken from an adult woman who had mild COVID-19 (a few samples of this study predate the infection). Cell type and time point are not known. The sample consisted of PBMCs or a T cell subset sorted from them (not recorded which). CDR3 DNA sequence: TGTGCCAGCGGGCCGAACACAGGGGGCGTGGGCGGCTACACCTTC. The encoded protein is CASGPNTGGVGGYTF.